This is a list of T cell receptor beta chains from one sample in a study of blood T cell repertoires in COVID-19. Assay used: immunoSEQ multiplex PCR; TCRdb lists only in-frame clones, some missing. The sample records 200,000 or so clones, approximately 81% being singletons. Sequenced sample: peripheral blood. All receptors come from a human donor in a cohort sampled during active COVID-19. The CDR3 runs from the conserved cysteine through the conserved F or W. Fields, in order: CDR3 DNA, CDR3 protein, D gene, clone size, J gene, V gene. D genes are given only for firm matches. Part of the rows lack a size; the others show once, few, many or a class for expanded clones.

CDR3nt: TGTGCCAGCAGCCGCAGCGGGGGTAACACCGGGGAGCTGTTTTTT
CDR3aa: CASSRSGGNTGELFF
d_gene: TRBD2
abundance: .
j_gene: TRBJ2-2
v_gene: TRBV6-5

CDR3nt: TGTGCCAGCAGCCAAGGACAGGGGACCTTGCCCCTCCACTTT
CDR3aa: CASSQGQGTLPLHF
d_gene: TRBD1
abundance: .
j_gene: TRBJ1-6
v_gene: TRBV3-1/TRBV3-2

CDR3nt: TGTGCCTGGAGCCTAGGAGACAGCGCTAATGAAAAACTGTTTTTT
CDR3aa: CAWSLGDSANEKLFF
d_gene: .
abundance: .
j_gene: TRBJ1-4
v_gene: TRBV30

CDR3nt: TGTGCCAGCAGCCGTGACAAGTCATGGGAGACCCAGTACTTC
CDR3aa: CASSRDKSWETQYF
d_gene: .
abundance: once
j_gene: TRBJ2-5
v_gene: TRBV5-4

CDR3nt: TGTGCCAGCAGCTTAGGGGGCCATTGGGCCAATGAGCAGTTCTTC
CDR3aa: CASSLGGHWANEQFF
d_gene: .
abundance: .
j_gene: TRBJ2-1
v_gene: TRBV11-3

CDR3nt: TGTGCCAGCAGCTCACGCCCGGGGAACACTGAAGCTTTCTTT
CDR3aa: CASSSRPGNTEAFF
d_gene: .
abundance: .
j_gene: TRBJ1-1
v_gene: TRBV28

CDR3nt: TGTGCCAGCAGCCCACAGGGGATCACTGAAGCTTTCTTT
CDR3aa: CASSPQGITEAFF
d_gene: TRBD1
abundance: .
j_gene: TRBJ1-1
v_gene: TRBV5-6

CDR3nt: TGTGCCAGCAGCGTCAACAGGGACGCAGCTTTCTTT
CDR3aa: CASSVNRDAAFF
d_gene: .
abundance: .
j_gene: TRBJ1-1
v_gene: TRBV7-2

CDR3nt: TGTGCCATCAGTGAACATATCGTATCATACACTGAAGCTTTCTTT
CDR3aa: CAISEHIVSYTEAFF
d_gene: .
abundance: .
j_gene: TRBJ1-1
v_gene: TRBV10-3

CDR3nt: TGTGCCAGCAGCCAAGGACAGCGCCAAGAGACCCAGTACTTC
CDR3aa: CASSQGQRQETQYF
d_gene: .
abundance: .
j_gene: TRBJ2-5
v_gene: TRBV4-2

CDR3nt: TGTGCCAGCAGCCGGGGGGGACAGGGAGGTCAGCCCCAGCATTTT
CDR3aa: CASSRGGQGGQPQHF
d_gene: TRBD1
abundance: .
j_gene: TRBJ1-5
v_gene: TRBV7-2

CDR3nt: TGCAGCGTCGCAAATTGGACAGGCCCTGAGCAGTTCTTC
CDR3aa: CSVANWTGPEQFF
d_gene: TRBD1
abundance: .
j_gene: TRBJ2-1
v_gene: TRBV29-1

CDR3nt: TGTGCCAGTAGTAGGGCACTAGCGGGAGTAAGCAATGAGCAGTTCTTC
CDR3aa: CASSRALAGVSNEQFF
d_gene: TRBD2
abundance: once
j_gene: TRBJ2-1
v_gene: TRBV19

CDR3nt: TGTGCCACCAGTGAGCAGCTCCTCGGGACATCGTCAGATACGCAGTATTTT
CDR3aa: CATSEQLLGTSSDTQYF
d_gene: .
abundance: .
j_gene: TRBJ2-3
v_gene: TRBV24-1

CDR3nt: TGCGCCAGCAATCGGAGGGGCCCCTACAATGAGCAGTTCTTC
CDR3aa: CASNRRGPYNEQFF
d_gene: .
abundance: .
j_gene: TRBJ2-1
v_gene: TRBV5-1

CDR3nt: TGTGCCTACGGTTCTGGGGCCAACGTCCTGACTTTC
CDR3aa: CAYGSGANVLTF
d_gene: .
abundance: once
j_gene: TRBJ2-6
v_gene: TRBV30

CDR3nt: TGTGCCAGCAGCTTGGAGCGGGAGGTCCCCTGGGAGACCCAGTACTTC
CDR3aa: CASSLEREVPWETQYF
d_gene: TRBD2
abundance: .
j_gene: TRBJ2-5
v_gene: TRBV5-6

CDR3nt: TGTGCCAGCAGGGAGAGCTCCTATAATTCACCCCTCCACTTT
CDR3aa: CASRESSYNSPLHF
d_gene: .
abundance: .
j_gene: TRBJ1-6
v_gene: TRBV3-1/TRBV3-2

CDR3nt: TGCGCCAGCAGCTTGGACGGGATGGGCGACGAGCAGTACTTC
CDR3aa: CASSLDGMGDEQYF
d_gene: .
abundance: .
j_gene: TRBJ2-7
v_gene: TRBV5-1

CDR3nt: TGTGCCAGCAGCCGGGACGACAGGGGCTACACCTTC
CDR3aa: CASSRDDRGYTF
d_gene: .
abundance: .
j_gene: TRBJ1-2
v_gene: TRBV7-9

CDR3nt: TGCGCCAGCAGCTGGCTACAGGGAAGCGAGGAAAAACTGTTTTTT
CDR3aa: CASSWLQGSEEKLFF
d_gene: .
abundance: .
j_gene: TRBJ1-4
v_gene: TRBV5-1

CDR3nt: TGTGCCAGTAGTATACTCCCCCGGGGAGGGCAGCCCCAGCATTTT
CDR3aa: CASSILPRGGQPQHF
d_gene: .
abundance: .
j_gene: TRBJ1-5
v_gene: TRBV19

CDR3nt: TGTGCCAGTAGTAGTCACGGGACAGACTCTGGAAACACCATATATTTT
CDR3aa: CASSSHGTDSGNTIYF
d_gene: TRBD1
abundance: .
j_gene: TRBJ1-3
v_gene: TRBV19

CDR3nt: TGTGCCAGCAGTTTATCTCCCCAGGGTGGGGAAAAACTGTTTTTT
CDR3aa: CASSLSPQGGEKLFF
d_gene: .
abundance: once
j_gene: TRBJ1-4
v_gene: TRBV27

CDR3nt: TGCGCCAGCAGCTTGTCCTACGTAGCGGGGGGGCGGAATGAGCAGTTCTTC
CDR3aa: CASSLSYVAGGRNEQFF
d_gene: TRBD2
abundance: .
j_gene: TRBJ2-1
v_gene: TRBV5-1

CDR3nt: TGTGCCAGCTCCCCGGGAAATTGGGATAATTCACCCCTCCACTTT
CDR3aa: CASSPGNWDNSPLHF
d_gene: .
abundance: .
j_gene: TRBJ1-6
v_gene: TRBV5-5

CDR3nt: TGTGCCAGTAGCGGTACCGGGACAGGGGGTTACCAAGAGACCCAGTACTTC
CDR3aa: CASSGTGTGGYQETQYF
d_gene: TRBD1
abundance: .
j_gene: TRBJ2-5
v_gene: TRBV19